This TCR beta chain was observed in a study of T-cell reconstitution after alpha-beta-depleted transplantation in children. This clonotype was counted many times. Molecular barcoding with unique molecular identifiers was used for the TCRbeta library. One entry per CDR3 protein, called by TCRdb with MiXCR from the PCR reads. The sample has some 490,000 distinct CDR3 sequences, around 13% seen once. Trimming removed 6 bases from V and 2 bases from J; junction bases left unmatched: 7. CDR3 length equals 14 residues. The chain recombines TRBV12-3 or TRBV12-4 with TRBJ2-7; TRBD1 aligns across 7 bases. The sequence was obtained from a human donor who donated a stem cell graft to a child with combined immunodeficiency. This material consisted of PBMCs from the stem cell graft donor, taken from the stem cell graft. The chain's CDR3 is CASSRDSSAYEQYF. CDR3 nucleotides: TGTGCCAGCAGCCGGGACAGTTCTGCCTACGAGCAGTACTTC.